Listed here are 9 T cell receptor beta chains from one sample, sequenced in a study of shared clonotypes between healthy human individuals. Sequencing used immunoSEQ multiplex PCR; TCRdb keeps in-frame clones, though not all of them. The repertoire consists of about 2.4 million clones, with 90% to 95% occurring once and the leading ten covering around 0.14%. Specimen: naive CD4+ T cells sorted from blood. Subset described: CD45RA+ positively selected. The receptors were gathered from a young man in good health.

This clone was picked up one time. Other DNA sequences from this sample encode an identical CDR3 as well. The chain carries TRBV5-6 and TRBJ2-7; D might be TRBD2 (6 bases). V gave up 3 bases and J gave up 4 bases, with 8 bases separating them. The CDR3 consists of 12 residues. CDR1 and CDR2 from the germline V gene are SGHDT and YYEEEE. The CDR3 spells CASSWDSYEQYF. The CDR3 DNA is TGTGCCAGCAGCTGGGACTCTTACGAGCAGTACTTC.

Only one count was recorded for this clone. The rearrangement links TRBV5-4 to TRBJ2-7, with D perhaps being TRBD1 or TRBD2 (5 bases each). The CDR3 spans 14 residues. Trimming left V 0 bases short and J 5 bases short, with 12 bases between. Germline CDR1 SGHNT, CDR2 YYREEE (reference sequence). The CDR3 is CASSLDGAPNEQYF. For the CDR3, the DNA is TGTGCCAGCAGCTTGGACGGGGCCCCCAACGAGCAGTACTTC.

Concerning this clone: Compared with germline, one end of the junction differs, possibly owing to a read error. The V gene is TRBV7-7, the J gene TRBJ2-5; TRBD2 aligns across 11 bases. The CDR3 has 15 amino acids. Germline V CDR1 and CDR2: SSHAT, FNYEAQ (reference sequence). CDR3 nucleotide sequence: TGTGCTAGCAGCCTTAGCGGGGGGGCCGGGGAGACCCAGTACTTC. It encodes CASSLSGGAGETQYF.

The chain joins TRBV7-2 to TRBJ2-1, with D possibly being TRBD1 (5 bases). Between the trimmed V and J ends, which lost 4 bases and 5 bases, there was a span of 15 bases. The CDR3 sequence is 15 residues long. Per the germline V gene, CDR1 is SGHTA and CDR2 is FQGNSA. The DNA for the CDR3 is TGTGCCAGCAGCTCGGACAACTATCCTAACAATGAGCAGTTCTTC. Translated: CASSSDNYPNNEQFF. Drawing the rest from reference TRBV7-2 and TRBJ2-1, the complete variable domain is GAGVSQSPSNKVTEKGKDVELRCDPISGHTALYWYRQSLGQGLEFLIYFQGNSAPDKSGLPSDRFSAERTGGSVSTLTIQRTQQEDSAVYLCASSSDNYPNNEQFFGPGTRLTVL.

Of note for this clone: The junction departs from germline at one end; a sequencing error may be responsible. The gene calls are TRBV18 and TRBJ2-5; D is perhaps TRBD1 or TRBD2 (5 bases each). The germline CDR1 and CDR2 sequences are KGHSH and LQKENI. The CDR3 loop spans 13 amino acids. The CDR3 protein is CASAPGQGETQYF. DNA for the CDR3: TGTGCCAGCGCACCGGGGCAGGGAGAGACCCAGTACTTC.

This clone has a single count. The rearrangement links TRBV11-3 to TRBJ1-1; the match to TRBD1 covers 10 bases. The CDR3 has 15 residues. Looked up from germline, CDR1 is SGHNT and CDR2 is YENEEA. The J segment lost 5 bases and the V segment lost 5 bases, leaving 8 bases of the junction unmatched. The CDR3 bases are TGTGCCAGCAGCCCGAGCGGGACAGGGGAAACTGAAGCTTTCTTT. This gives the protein CASSPSGTGETEAFF.

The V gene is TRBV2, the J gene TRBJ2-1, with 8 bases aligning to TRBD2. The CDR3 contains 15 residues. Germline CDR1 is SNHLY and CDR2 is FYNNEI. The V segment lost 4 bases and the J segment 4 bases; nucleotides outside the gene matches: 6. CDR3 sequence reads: CASSAAGAQYNEQFF. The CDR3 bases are TGTGCCAGCAGTGCAGCGGGAGCACAATACAATGAGCAGTTCTTC.

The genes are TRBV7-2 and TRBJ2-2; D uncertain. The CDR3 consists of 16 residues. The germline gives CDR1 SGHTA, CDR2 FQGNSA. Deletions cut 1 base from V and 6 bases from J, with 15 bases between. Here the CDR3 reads CASSLGLLSVSGELFF. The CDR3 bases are TGTGCCAGCAGCTTAGGGCTGTTGTCCGTATCCGGGGAGCTGTTTTTT.

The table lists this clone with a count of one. CDR3 DNA: TGTGCCAGCAGTTACCATTCGGCCGGATCCTACGAGCAGTACTTC. This encodes CASSYHSAGSYEQYF. The V gene is TRBV6-6, the J gene TRBJ2-7; D gene unclear. Trimming shortened V by 2 bases and J by 1 base, and 12 bases separated the two germline ends. The CDR3 is made up of 15 amino acids. The germline gives CDR1 MNHNY, CDR2 SVGAGI (reference sequence).